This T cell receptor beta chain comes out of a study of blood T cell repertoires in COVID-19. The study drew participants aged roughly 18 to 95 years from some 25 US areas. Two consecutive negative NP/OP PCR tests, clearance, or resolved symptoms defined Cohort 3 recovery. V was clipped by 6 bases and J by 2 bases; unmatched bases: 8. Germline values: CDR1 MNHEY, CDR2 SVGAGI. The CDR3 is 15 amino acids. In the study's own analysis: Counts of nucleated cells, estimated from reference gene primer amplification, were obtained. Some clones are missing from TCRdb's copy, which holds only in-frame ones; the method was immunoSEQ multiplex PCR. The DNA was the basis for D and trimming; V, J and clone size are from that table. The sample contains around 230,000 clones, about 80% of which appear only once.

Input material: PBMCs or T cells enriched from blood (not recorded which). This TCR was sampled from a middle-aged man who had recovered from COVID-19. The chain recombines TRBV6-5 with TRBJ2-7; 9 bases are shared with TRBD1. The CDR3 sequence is CASSRGGTGTYEQYF. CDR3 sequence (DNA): TGTGCCAGCAGCCGGGGTGGGACAGGGACCTACGAGCAGTACTTC.